Following are 31 T cell receptor beta chains from one sample sequenced in a study of stem cell transplantation in POMP-related autoinflammatory disease. Assay used: immunoSEQ multiplex PCR; TCRdb lists only in-frame clones, some missing. The sample yields some 65,000 clones, approximately 90% seen once. This specimen was CD4+ T cells from PBMCs, taken after stem cell transplantation. These receptors originate from a human patient with POMP-related autoinflammation and immune dysregulation (PRAID). Some T cells may be graft donor cells.

The chain employs TRBV15 and TRBJ2-3; D uncertain. Germline CDR1 and CDR2: LNHNV and YYDKDF (reference sequence). The V and J ends lost 0 bases and 5 bases respectively, with 6 bases between them. The CDR3 has 13 residues. The CDR3 is CATSRDKVDTQYF. The CDR3 DNA reads as TGTGCCACCAGCAGAGATAAGGTAGATACGCAGTATTTT. Full variable domain (missing parts from reference TRBV15 and TRBJ2-3): DAMVIQNPRYQVTQFGKPVTLSCSQTLNHNVMYWYQQKSSQAPKLLFHYYDKDFNNEADTPDNFQSRRPNTSFCFLDIRSPGLGDTAMYLCATSRDKVDTQYFGPGTRLTVL.

The chain has TRBV7-2 and TRBJ1-5; no clear D. V was cut by 5 bases and J by 5 bases, with 16 bases left in between. Germline-derived CDR1 and CDR2 are SGHTA and FQGNSA. The CDR3 is 15 amino acids. The CDR3 loop is CASSPRGRIDQPQHF. CDR3 DNA sequence: TGTGCCAGCAGCCCACGCGGGAGAATAGATCAGCCCCAGCATTTT.

V is TRBV5-1 and J is TRBJ1-4; D remains ambiguous. The V gene's germline CDR1 is SGHRS and CDR2 YFSETQ. The CDR3 sequence is 14 residues long. The V gene lost 0 bases and the J gene lost 7 bases, with 10 bases spanning the gap. The CDR3 region is CASSLASGFEKLFF. CDR3 DNA sequence: TGCGCCAGCAGCTTGGCCTCGGGGTTTGAAAAACTGTTTTTT.

The chain has TRBV3-1 (or the pseudogene TRBV3-2) and TRBJ2-5; D uncertain. The ends were cut back, 0 bases at V and 10 bases at J, with 18 bases in the middle. The CDR3 consists of 15 residues. Germline CDR1 is LGHDT and CDR2 is YNNKEL (reference sequence). CDR3: CASSQDWSRPLVQYF. CDR3 bases: TGTGCCAGCAGCCAAGATTGGTCAAGGCCCCTAGTCCAGTACTTC.

V is TRBV19 and J is TRBJ1-1; tentatively, D is TRBD1 (6 bases). The V end was cut by 6 bases, the J end by 1 base, with 12 bases between. The germline gives CDR1 LNHDA, CDR2 SQIVND (reference sequence). The CDR3 consists of 14 residues. CDR3 amino acids: CASSRRQANTEAFF. CDR3 nucleotides: TGTGCCAGTAGCCGACGACAGGCGAACACTGAAGCTTTCTTT.

V is TRBV6-5 and J is TRBJ1-1; 8 bases line up with TRBD1. From germline, CDR1 is MNHEY and CDR2 SVGAGI. J gave up 5 bases and V 4 bases, and 12 bases lay outside the gene matches. The length of the CDR3 is 16 residues. CDR3 residues: CASSFSRDRLLTEAFF. The CDR3 nucleotides read TGTGCCAGCAGTTTTTCACGGGACAGGCTTTTAACTGAAGCTTTCTTT.

The chain couples TRBV4-2 to TRBJ1-3; D is undetermined. CDR3 length equals 16 residues. V was clipped by 2 bases and J by 1 base, with 12 bases between them. Germline CDR1 and CDR2: LGHNA and YNFKEQ. The CDR3 DNA sequence: TGTGCCAGCAGCCAACAAATAGGGATGTCTGGAAACACCATATATTTT. This encodes CASSQQIGMSGNTIYF.

The CDR3 spells CATSRTVRETQYF. CDR3 nucleotides: TGTGCCACCAGCAGGACAGTCAGAGAGACCCAGTACTTC. V and J are TRBV15 and TRBJ2-5; a weak D match, TRBD1 (5 bases). From germline, CDR1 is LNHNV and CDR2 YYDKDF (reference sequence). Trimming removed 3 bases at V and 4 bases at J, with 9 bases between. The length of the CDR3 is 13 residues.

This rearrangement joins TRBV19 to TRBJ1-2; D possibly corresponds to TRBD1 (6 bases). The V end lost 1 base, the J end lost 2 bases, and 8 bases lay between the germline ends. The CDR3 contains 14 residues. Germline CDR1 reads LNHDA; CDR2 reads SQIVND (reference sequence). The CDR3 DNA reads as TGTGCCAGTAGTATAGGACAGGCCAACTATGGCTACACCTTC. Its protein product is CASSIGQANYGYTF.

This clone showed up just a few times. This chain joins TRBV18 and TRBJ1-3; possibly TRBD1 for D (6 bases). Germline V CDR1 and CDR2: KGHSH, LQKENI. CDR3 size: 14 residues. V lost 6 bases and J 4 bases, leaving 13 bases between the germline ends. The CDR3 DNA is TGTGCCAGCTCCGGGGGCGGGCCCGGAAACACCATATATTTT. Amino acid sequence: CASSGGGPGNTIYF.

The rearrangement joins TRBV7-2 to TRBJ2-5, with D perhaps matching TRBD1 (5 bases). Germline V lookup: CDR1 SGHTA, CDR2 FQGNSA. CDR3 length equals 12 residues. Trimming took off 5 bases at V and 4 bases at J, with 8 bases between the two ends. CDR3 sequence: CASSQGAETQYF. CDR3 sequence (DNA): TGTGCCAGCAGCCAGGGTGCAGAGACCCAGTACTTC.

The CDR3 reads CASSPRVGYNEQFF. The CDR3 bases are TGTGCCAGCAGCCCCCGGGTAGGGTACAATGAGCAGTTCTTC. The chain combines TRBV7-9 with TRBJ2-1; D is unresolved. Trimming cost V 5 bases and J 4 bases, with 12 bases left between them. The CDR3 runs to 14 residues. From germline, CDR1 is SEHNR and CDR2 FQNEAQ (reference sequence).

The chain has TRBV7-9 and TRBJ1-1; no clear D gene. V lost 8 bases to trimming and J lost 6 bases, with 4 bases between them. Germline CDR1 is SEHNR and CDR2 is FQNEAQ (reference sequence). This CDR3 has 9 amino acids. The CDR3 loop is CASGAEAFF. CDR3 DNA: TGTGCCAGCGGGGCTGAAGCTTTCTTT.

This sequence joins TRBV5-1 and TRBJ1-5; D is perhaps TRBD1 (5 bases). Germline V gives CDR1 SGHRS, CDR2 YFSETQ. Trimming stripped 0 bases from V and 6 bases from J, with 19 bases between. This CDR3 is 17 amino acids long. The CDR3 protein is CASSLGLHRPDSQPQHF. The CDR3 coding sequence is TGCGCCAGCAGCTTGGGACTTCACAGGCCTGACAGTCAGCCCCAGCATTTT.

The chain joins TRBV5-4 to TRBJ2-1, with TRBD2 identical over 8 bases. With V trimmed by 2 bases and J by 8 bases, 9 bases remained unmatched. This CDR3 region has 15 residues. The germline V gene has CDR1 SGHNT and CDR2 YYREEE (reference sequence). The CDR3 loop is CASSFYGGAWDEQFF. The CDR3 coding sequence is TGTGCCAGCAGCTTCTACGGGGGGGCCTGGGATGAGCAGTTCTTC.

The chain has TRBV4-2 and TRBJ2-1; D may be TRBD1 (6 bases). V was trimmed by 4 bases and J by 0 bases, leaving 13 bases between them. This CDR3 spans 16 amino acids. Germline CDR1 LGHNA, CDR2 YNFKEQ. The DNA of the CDR3 is TGTGCCAGCAGCCTTTCCGGACAGATCTCCTACAATGAGCAGTTCTTC. This translates into CASSLSGQISYNEQFF.

The chain couples TRBV6-6 to TRBJ1-1; no firm D call. Deletions cut 4 bases from V and 4 bases from J, with 4 bases between. The CDR3 runs to 11 residues. The germline CDR1 and CDR2 sequences are MNHNY and SVGAGI (reference sequence). CDR3 coding DNA: TGTGCCAGCAGTTGGGCCACTGAAGCTTTCTTT. Amino acids: CASSWATEAFF.

The chain carries TRBV28 and TRBJ2-5; D ambiguous. The germline gives CDR1 MDHEN, CDR2 SYDVKM. The ends were cut back, 2 bases at V and 1 base at J, with 8 bases in the middle. This CDR3 comprises 14 residues. The CDR3 DNA sequence: TGTGCCAGCAGTTTACATGGTCCCCAAGAGACCCAGTACTTC. The encoded protein is CASSLHGPQETQYF. Full variable domain (remainder filled in from reference TRBV28 and TRBJ2-5): DVKVTQSSRYLVKRTGEKVFLECVQDMDHENMFWYRQDPGLGLRLIYFSYDVKMKEKGDIPEGYSVSREKKERFSLILESASTNQTSMYLCASSLHGPQETQYFGPGTRLLVL.

The chain uses TRBV4-1 and TRBJ1-2; 7 bases agree with TRBD1. There are 14 residues in the CDR3. The V and J ends lost 4 bases and 6 bases, in that order; junction bases with no gene match: 8. The germline V gene encodes CDR1 MGHRA and CDR2 YSYEKL. The CDR3 protein is CASSLTGLRDGYTF. The CDR3 DNA reads TGCGCCAGCAGCCTGACAGGGCTGAGGGATGGCTACACCTTC.

The V call is TRBV2, the J call TRBJ2-7, with 8 positions matching TRBD1. The germline CDR1 and CDR2 sequences are SNHLY and FYNNEI. V lost 7 bases, J lost 3 bases, and 5 bases stayed unmatched. The CDR3 loop spans 13 amino acids. The CDR3 nucleotides read TGTGCCAGCAATAGGGACAGGCGCTACGAGCAGTACTTC. Encoded protein: CASNRDRRYEQYF. Looking up the rest from reference TRBV2 and TRBJ2-7 gives the full variable domain: EPEVTQTPSHQVTQMGQEVILRCVPISNHLYFYWYRQILGQKVEFLVSFYNNEISEKSEIFDDQFSVERPDGSNFTLKIRSTKLEDSAMYFCASNRDRRYEQYFGPGTRLTVT.

The chain combines TRBV7-9 with TRBJ2-2; 8 bases agree with TRBD1. Germline lookup yields CDR1 SEHNR and CDR2 FQNEAQ (reference sequence). V trimming: 5 bases; J trimming: 4 bases; junction bases outside the gene matches: 6. This CDR3 has 15 residues. The CDR3 DNA follows: TGTGCCAGCAGCGCCGGGACAGGTTTCACCGGGGAGCTGTTTTTT. Protein product: CASSAGTGFTGELFF.

The chain employs TRBV6-2 or TRBV6-3 and TRBJ2-1, with TRBD1 identical over 7 bases. This CDR3 spans 15 amino acids. CDR1 MNHEY and CDR2 SVGEGT come from the germline V gene. After removal of 6 bases from V and 2 bases from J, the junction contained 7 bases not matched to a gene. The CDR3 is CASSRGGRTYNEQFF. CDR3 sequence (DNA): TGTGCCAGCAGCCGAGGGGGCAGGACCTACAATGAGCAGTTCTTC.

This clone is a singleton in its sample. The chain couples TRBV6-6 to TRBJ1-5; weak D call: TRBD1 (6 bases). V was trimmed by 6 bases and J by 1 base, leaving 16 bases between them. CDR1 and CDR2 (germline): MNHNY, SVGAGI (reference sequence). The CDR3 contains 16 residues. CDR3 nucleotides: TGTGCCAGCAGGCTACAGGGTATGGGAAGCAATCAGCCCCAGCATTTT. Its protein product is CASRLQGMGSNQPQHF.

This clone was found once. V and J are TRBV24-1 and TRBJ1-4; D ambiguous. V dropped 7 bases and J dropped 4 bases, with 15 bases sitting between them. Germline V gene sequence: CDR1 KGHDR, CDR2 SFDVKD. The CDR3 contains 15 residues. This chain's CDR3 is CATSSGRAFNEKLFF. DNA for the CDR3: TGTGCCACCAGCAGTGGCCGAGCCTTTAATGAAAAACTGTTTTTT.

This chain uses TRBV24-1 with TRBJ2-1, with 8 nucleotides matching TRBD1. Trimming cost V 4 bases and J 6 bases; bases outside gene matches: 7. Per the germline V gene, CDR1 is KGHDR and CDR2 is SFDVKD. This CDR3 is 15 amino acids long. For the CDR3, the DNA is TGTGCCACCAGTGACCCCAGGACAGGGCGCAATGAGCAGTTCTTC. The encoded protein is CATSDPRTGRNEQFF.

The chain links TRBV29-1 to TRBJ2-3; D uncertain. The germline CDR1 and CDR2 sequences are SQVTM and ANQGSEA. Deletions cut 4 bases from V and 0 bases from J, with 8 bases between. The CDR3 contains 13 residues. The CDR3 protein is CSVGGRSTDTQYF. The CDR3 region has the DNA TGCAGCGTTGGCGGCAGGAGCACAGATACGCAGTATTTT.

This chain joins TRBV25-1 and TRBJ2-2, with 7 bases aligning to TRBD1. The V gene's germline CDR1 is MGHDK and CDR2 SYGVNS. After removal of 3 bases from V and 4 bases from J, the junction contained 11 bases not matched to a gene. CDR3 size: 17 residues. CDR3 DNA sequence: TGTGCCAGCAGTGAGTTACTAAGGGACAGATCCACCGGGGAGCTGTTTTTT. This gives the protein CASSELLRDRSTGELFF.

The chain employs TRBV14 and TRBJ2-4; possible D gene TRBD2, 7 bases. The CDR3 has 15 amino acids. The ends were cut back, 6 bases at V and 6 bases at J, with 18 bases in the middle. In germline, CDR1 is SGHDN, CDR2 FVKESK. The CDR3 bases are TGTGCCAGCAGACCTTCTGGGGGGGCATTAAACATTCAGTACTTC. Translated, it gives CASRPSGGALNIQYF. Complete variable domain (other parts from reference TRBV14 and TRBJ2-4): EAGVTQFPSHSVIEKGQTVTLRCDPISGHDNLYWYRRVMGKEIKFLLHFVKESKQDESGMPNNRFLAERTGGTYSTLKVQPAELEDSGVYFCASRPSGGALNIQYFGAGTRLSVL.

V is TRBV18 and J is TRBJ2-5; tentatively, D is TRBD2 (6 bases). There are 16 residues in the CDR3. V lost 3 bases and J lost 5, with 19 bases in between. Germline V gives CDR1 KGHSH, CDR2 LQKENI. The CDR3 DNA sequence: TGTGCCAGCTCACCTCTGGATTTGGGACTCGGGGAGACCCAGTACTTC. Its protein is CASSPLDLGLGETQYF.

Here the CDR3 DNA reads TGTGCCAGCAGCCACGAGGCGGCCACTGAAGCTTTCTTT. Translation: CASSHEAATEAFF. This rearrangement joins TRBV3-1 (or the pseudogene TRBV3-2) to TRBJ1-1; D not certain. Per germline, CDR1 LGHDT and CDR2 YNNKEL (reference sequence). Deletions cut 3 bases from V and 4 bases from J, with 9 bases between. The CDR3 has 13 residues.

The J gene is TRBJ2-7, the V gene TRBV6-5; D not certain. The V end was cut by 6 bases, the J end by 1 base, with 7 bases between. Per germline, CDR1 MNHEY and CDR2 SVGAGI. The CDR3 spans 12 residues. DNA for the CDR3: TGTGCCAGCAGGGGTCAATCCTACGAGCAGTACTTC. This encodes CASRGQSYEQYF.